The T cell receptor beta chain under discussion was sequenced for a study of blood T cell repertoires in COVID-19. As for the study in general: T cells, B-cell-depleted T cells, or PBMCs supplied cDNA or gDNA.

Source study methods: The assay estimated nucleated cells by amplifying reference gene primers. Assay: immunoSEQ multiplex PCR; the TCRdb copy retains only in-frame clones and omits some. V and J calls and clone size are those listed in that table; D and trimming were worked out from the DNA. The sample yields roughly 50,000 clones, approximately 91% seen once. The germline V gene encodes CDR1 SGHVS and CDR2 FNYEAQ. This CDR3 is built from 16 residues. Trimming at V came to 1 base and at J to 4 bases, leaving 5 bases not matched to a gene. V and J are TRBV7-6 and TRBJ2-3, with TRBD2 matching 10 bases. The receptor's source is a man in his fifties or sixties with active COVID-19. Sequenced input: peripheral blood. CDR3 nucleotide sequence: TGTGCCAGCAGCTTAGTTTCTAGCGGGAGCCCAGATACGCAGTATTTT. Protein: CASSLVSSGSPDTQYF.